The 12 T cell receptor beta chains reported below all come from one sample, sequenced in a study of blood T cell repertoires in COVID-19. Assay: immunoSEQ multiplex PCR; the TCRdb copy retains only in-frame clones and omits some. Of 120,000 to 150,000 clones in the sample, 70% to 85% are singletons; the top ten hold about 5.8%. The specimen was peripheral blood. The receptors come from a human donor in a cohort sampled during active COVID-19.

The CDR3 sequence is CASRKQGAWAYEQYF. The CDR3 nucleotides read TGTGCCAGCAGGAAGCAGGGGGCTTGGGCCTACGAGCAGTACTTC. The chain links TRBV28 to TRBJ2-7, with 8 bases that match TRBD1. The CDR3 extends over 15 amino acids. V gave up 6 bases and J gave up 2 bases; unmatched junction bases: 9. Germline V gene lookup returns CDR1 MDHEN and CDR2 SYDVKM.

The J gene is TRBJ1-1, the V gene TRBV2; tentative D call: TRBD1 (5 bases). Germline assignment: CDR1 SNHLY and CDR2 FYNNEI. The CDR3 loop spans 12 amino acids. Trimming took off 9 bases at V and 1 base at J, with 9 bases between the two ends. CDR3 residues: CARTTENTEAFF. The CDR3, as DNA: TGTGCCAGAACGACAGAGAACACTGAAGCTTTCTTT.

The V call is TRBV2, the J call TRBJ1-4; D may be TRBD1 (5 bases). Trimming removed 1 base at V and 5 bases at J, with 14 bases between. From germline, CDR1 is SNHLY and CDR2 FYNNEI. This CDR3 has 16 amino acids. Here the CDR3 reads CASSEVGAGGNEKLFF. The CDR3 region has the DNA TGTGCCAGCAGTGAAGTTGGGGCAGGCGGAAATGAAAAACTGTTTTTT.

The rearrangement links TRBV4-3 to TRBJ2-7, with 8 bases that match TRBD2. Germline-derived CDR1 and CDR2 are LGHNA and YSLEER. V shed 4 bases and J 7 bases; nucleotides not matched to a gene: 15. The CDR3 extends over 16 amino acids. The CDR3 sequence is CASSPYLARGAREQYF. CDR3 coding DNA: TGCGCCAGCAGCCCCTACCTCGCGCGGGGGGCGCGGGAGCAGTACTTC.

This clone has only one observation. V is TRBV12-3 or TRBV12-4 and J is TRBJ1-4, with no clear D. CDR3 length: 13 amino acids. The V gene lost 5 bases and the J gene lost 7 bases, with 11 bases spanning the gap. The CDR3 loop is CASSAGAGEKLFF. CDR3 DNA sequence: TGTGCCAGCAGTGCTGGTGCGGGTGAAAAACTGTTTTTT.

The chain employs TRBV2 and TRBJ2-1, with D possibly matching TRBD1 (6 bases). Germline-derived CDR1 and CDR2 are SNHLY and FYNNEI. V dropped 3 bases and J dropped 12 bases, with 21 bases sitting between them. The CDR3 contains 15 residues. Here the CDR3 reads CASSEMGTLGRGQFF. CDR3 coding DNA: TGTGCCAGCAGTGAGATGGGGACACTGGGACGGGGGCAGTTCTTC.

This clone has a handful of counts. The chain has TRBV11-3 and TRBJ2-1, with a possible D match to TRBD2 (5 bases). Trimming cost V 5 bases and J 0 bases, with 8 bases left between them. In germline, CDR1 is SGHNT, CDR2 YENEEA. The CDR3 is made up of 14 amino acids. DNA for the CDR3: TGTGCCAGCAGCGAAGGGAGCTCCTACAATGAGCAGTTCTTC. Its protein is CASSEGSSYNEQFF.

The chain links TRBV7-9 to TRBJ1-2, with 8 bases identical to TRBD1. Germline CDR1 reads SEHNR; CDR2 reads FQNEAQ (reference sequence). V was pared by 2 bases and J by 4 bases, with 3 bases of the junction left unmatched. The CDR3 has 14 amino acids. The DNA for the CDR3 is TGTGCCAGCAGCTTAACGACAGGGGTCTATGGCTACACCTTC. This encodes CASSLTTGVYGYTF.

CDR3: CASQTDSGAGELFF. The CDR3 coding sequence is TGTGCCAGCCAAACGGACAGCGGGGCCGGGGAGCTGTTTTTT. The rearrangement uses TRBV6-4 and TRBJ2-2, with a tentative D call TRBD2 (7 bases). Germline V gene lookup returns CDR1 MRHNA and CDR2 SNTAGT. The ends were cut back, 8 bases at V and 6 bases at J, with 16 bases in the middle. The CDR3 sequence is 14 residues long.

The chain has TRBV5-1 and TRBJ2-2, with TRBD1 as a possible D gene (5 bases). Trimming shortened V by 5 bases and J by 6 bases, and 20 bases separated the two germline ends. Germline loops: CDR1 SGHRS, CDR2 YFSETQ. This CDR3 has 16 residues. The CDR3 region is CASSPRQGAYAGELFF. The CDR3 DNA follows: TGCGCCAGCAGTCCCCGCCAGGGCGCCTACGCCGGGGAGCTGTTTTTT.

The V gene is TRBV7-3, the J gene TRBJ2-1; D is perhaps TRBD1 (6 bases). Per germline, CDR1 SGHTA and CDR2 FQGTGA. The CDR3 has 16 amino acids. The V gene lost 5 bases and the J gene lost 0 bases, with 14 bases spanning the gap. The CDR3 nucleotides read TGTGCCAGCAGCCCGCAGGGGAGCAGCTCCTACAATGAGCAGTTCTTC. Amino acids: CASSPQGSSSYNEQFF.

J is TRBJ2-5 and V is TRBV3-1 (or the pseudogene TRBV3-2), with TRBD1 as a possible D gene (5 bases). The CDR3 extends over 14 amino acids. In germline, CDR1 is LGHDT, CDR2 YNNKEL (reference sequence). The V and J ends lost 6 bases and 2 bases respectively, with 13 bases between them. The CDR3 sequence is CASRHQGIQETQYF. The CDR3, as DNA: TGTGCCAGCAGACACCAGGGAATACAAGAGACCCAGTACTTC.